These 30 T cell receptor beta chains originate from one sample sequenced in a study of identical twins. TCRdb redid the calling of the 5' RACE reads with MiXCR, one entry per CDR3 protein. The data contain roughly 690,000 distinct CDR3 sequences, around 6% of them singletons. The specimen was naive T cells sorted from blood. These receptors were collected from a man aged 18 to 30 in good health.

This clonotype has only a few counts. The V gene is TRBV27, the J gene TRBJ1-4; TRBD1 matches 7 bases. The germline V gene has CDR1 MNHEY and CDR2 SMNVEV (reference sequence). J lost 8 bases, V lost 6 bases, and 9 bases had no gene match. There are 14 residues in the CDR3. CDR3 residues: CASRNLRGGEKLFF. For the CDR3, the DNA is TGTGCCAGCAGAAACTTGAGAGGGGGCGAAAAACTGTTTTTT.

In its sample, this clonotype was seen many times. The J gene is TRBJ1-1, the V gene TRBV12-3 or TRBV12-4; 9 nucleotides line up with TRBD1. V was pared by 7 bases and J by 10 bases, with 13 bases of the junction left unmatched. The CDR3 length is 14 residues. This CDR3 is CASTQTGGSGGAFF. CDR3 nucleotides: TGTGCCAGCACCCAGACAGGGGGAAGTGGGGGAGCTTTCTTT.

This clonotype was counted at least ten times. The chain combines TRBV15 with TRBJ1-3; D unresolved. V lost 2 bases, J lost 4 bases, and 12 bases lay in between. Germline values: CDR1 LNHNV, CDR2 YYDKDF (reference sequence). This CDR3 contains 15 residues. The CDR3 sequence: CATSRTRQAGNTIYF. Here the CDR3 DNA reads TGTGCCACCAGCAGAACGCGGCAGGCCGGAAACACCATATATTTT. Complete variable domain (other parts from reference TRBV15 and TRBJ1-3): DAMVIQNPRYQVTQFGKPVTLSCSQTLNHNVMYWYQQKSSQAPKLLFHYYDKDFNNEADTPDNFQSRRPNTSFCFLDIRSPGLGDTAMYLCATSRTRQAGNTIYFGEGSWLTVV.

This clonotype was found a few times. The genes are TRBV9 and TRBJ1-1; D is perhaps TRBD1 (5 bases). The CDR3 is 17 residues long. Per germline, CDR1 SGDLS and CDR2 YYNGEE. Trimming stripped 0 bases from V and 0 bases from J, with 15 bases between. CDR3 sequence (DNA): TGTGCCAGCAGCGTAGATCCCGGGGGGGGGATGAACACTGAAGCTTTCTTT. It encodes CASSVDPGGGMNTEAFF.

This clonotype was recorded many times. The J gene is TRBJ2-2, the V gene TRBV5-1; the D gene is possibly TRBD1 (6 bases). V was trimmed by 0 bases and J by 3 bases, leaving 12 bases between them. CDR1 is SGHRS, CDR2 YFSETQ, per germline. The CDR3 runs 16 residues. This CDR3 is CASSLDGRGYTGELFF. The CDR3 DNA reads as TGCGCCAGCAGCTTGGATGGCAGGGGCTACACCGGGGAGCTGTTTTTT.

The V call is TRBV4-3, the J call TRBJ2-6; no definite D call. V lost 1 base to trimming and J lost 4 bases, with 8 bases between them. CDR1 LGHNA and CDR2 YSLEER come from the germline V gene. This CDR3 is 15 amino acids long. CDR3 nucleotides: TGCGCCAGCAGCCAAGCACGGAGAGGGGCCAACGTCCTGACTTTC. It codes for CASSQARRGANVLTF.

The rearrangement uses TRBV7-2 and TRBJ2-7; 8 bases line up with TRBD1. Germline V gives CDR1 SGHTA, CDR2 FQGNSA. CDR3 length: 15 residues. With 1 base clipped from V and 5 bases from J, the junction kept 7 bases outside the gene matches. The CDR3 region has the DNA TGTGCCAGCAGCTTAGGCCAGGGGGCCCCCGACGAGCAGTACTTC. Translation gives CASSLGQGAPDEQYF.

This clonotype occurred once. The CDR3 reads CASSPGTHSDEQFF. In DNA form, the CDR3 reads TGTGCCAGCTCACCAGGGACTCACTCCGATGAGCAGTTCTTC. This chain connects TRBV18 to TRBJ2-1, with D possibly being TRBD2 (6 bases). Trimming took 2 bases from V and 8 from J, leaving 13 bases between them. CDR3 length equals 14 residues. Germline CDR1 reads KGHSH; CDR2 reads LQKENI.

In this sample, this clonotype turned up many times. The chain recombines TRBV4-3 with TRBJ2-1, with 8 bases aligning to TRBD2. J gave up 9 bases and V 6 bases, and 10 bases lay outside the gene matches. This CDR3 is built from 14 residues. The V gene's germline CDR1 is LGHNA and CDR2 YSLEER. CDR3 protein: CASRPGTSEGEQFF. The DNA of the CDR3 is TGCGCCAGCAGACCAGGGACTAGTGAGGGTGAGCAGTTCTTC.

In its sample, this clonotype was seen many times. This sequence joins TRBV7-3 and TRBJ1-1; D gene unclear. The ends were cut back, 5 bases at V and 5 bases at J, with 12 bases in the middle. The germline gives CDR1 SGHTA, CDR2 FQGTGA. The CDR3 is 13 residues long. The CDR3 DNA is TGTGCCAGCAGCCCTCAGGCGAGGACTGAAGCTTTCTTT. Its protein product is CASSPQARTEAFF. Full variable domain (missing parts from reference TRBV7-3 and TRBJ1-1): GAGVSQTPSNKVTEKGKYVELRCDPISGHTALYWYRQSLGQGPEFLIYFQGTGAADDSGLPNDRFFAVRPEGSVSTLKIQRTERGDSAVYLCASSPQARTEAFFGQGTRLTVV.

This clonotype appeared many times. Relative to the germline gene, one junction end is altered; a read error may explain this. The chain uses TRBV20-1 and TRBJ1-1; 9 nucleotides align to TRBD1. Germline CDR1 reads DFQATT; CDR2 reads SNEGSKA (reference sequence). The CDR3 is made up of 14 amino acids. In nucleotides, the CDR3 is TGCAGTGCTAGTCAGGGACAGGGAGATACTGTAGCTTTCTTT. Translating it yields CSASQGQGDTVAFF.

The chain combines TRBV7-9 with TRBJ2-3; D may be TRBD1 (5 bases). From germline, CDR1 is SEHNR and CDR2 FQNEAQ (reference sequence). The CDR3 runs 15 residues. Trimming removed 3 bases from V and 2 bases from J, with 12 bases in between. CDR3 in amino acids: CASSFKDTTTDTQYF. CDR3 in DNA: TGTGCCAGCAGCTTTAAGGACACTACCACAGATACGCAGTATTTT.

A few counts support this clonotype. The V call is TRBV27, the J call TRBJ1-5; D possibly corresponds to TRBD1 (5 bases). Germline CDR1 is MNHEY and CDR2 is SMNVEV (reference sequence). This CDR3 contains 14 residues. V was pared by 3 bases and J by 6 bases, with 12 bases between. CDR3 protein: CASSLKGFGQPQHF. CDR3 in DNA: TGTGCCAGCAGTTTGAAGGGGTTCGGTCAGCCCCAGCATTTT.

This clonotype was seen a handful of times. V is TRBV9 and J is TRBJ1-3; unclear D gene. CDR3 length: 14 residues. Between the trimmed V and J ends, which lost 4 bases and 0 bases, there was a span of 8 bases. The germline V gene has CDR1 SGDLS and CDR2 YYNGEE. In nucleotides, the CDR3 is TGTGCCAGCAGCTCGGTGGTCTCTGGAAACACCATATATTTT. Translating gives CASSSVVSGNTIYF.

This clonotype was seen a few times. The V and J genes are TRBV9 and TRBJ2-3, with TRBD2 as a possible D gene (5 bases). Trimming took off 0 bases at V and 3 bases at J, with 14 bases between the two ends. Germline assignment: CDR1 SGDLS and CDR2 YYNGEE. CDR3 size: 16 residues. For the CDR3, the DNA is TGTGCCAGCAGCGTAGGAGGGCCTGTTTGGACAGATACGCAGTATTTT. Translated: CASSVGGPVWTDTQYF.

This clonotype was observed at least ten times. This sequence joins TRBV5-1 and TRBJ2-3, with D unresolved. V was cut by 7 bases and J by 5 bases, with 11 bases left in between. This CDR3 comprises 12 residues. Germline assignment: CDR1 SGHRS and CDR2 YFSETQ. The CDR3 reads CASHGSLDTQYF. CDR3 in DNA: TGCGCCAGCCATGGTTCCTTAGATACGCAGTATTTT.

This clonotype was detected only a few times. V is TRBV7-2 and J is TRBJ2-7; TRBD1 might be the D (6 bases). The germline gives CDR1 SGHTA, CDR2 FQGNSA. The V end lost 6 bases, the J end lost 3 bases, and 18 bases lay between the germline ends. CDR3 length: 15 residues. The CDR3 nucleotides are TGTGCCAGCAGTCCCCCAGGGGTTGGAAGCTACGAGCAGTACGTC. Amino acids: CASSPPGVGSYEQYV.

This clonotype was detected only a few times. The V and J genes are TRBV5-1 and TRBJ2-3; the match to TRBD2 covers 12 bases. CDR1 and CDR2 from the germline V gene are SGHRS and YFSETQ. This CDR3 has 18 residues. Unmatched junction bases numbered 13, after V lost 5 bases and J lost 3 bases. The CDR3 loop is CASRPTTSGSFGTDTQYF. Written as DNA, the CDR3 is TGCGCCAGCAGGCCCACGACTAGCGGGAGTTTTGGGACAGATACGCAGTATTTT.

The chain has TRBV3-1 and TRBJ2-3, with TRBD2 matching 7 bases. The CDR3 spans 15 residues. With V trimmed by 3 bases and J by 2 bases, 5 bases remained unmatched. CDR1 and CDR2 (germline): LGHDT, YNNKEL (reference sequence). DNA for the CDR3: TGTGCCAGCAGCCAGGGCGGGACTACCACAGATACGCAGTATTTT. Its protein product is CASSQGGTTTDTQYF.

The sample holds a few counts of this clonotype. This chain connects TRBV6-1 to TRBJ2-2; the D gene is possibly TRBD2 (6 bases). The CDR3 runs 15 residues. Trimming took 6 bases from V and 3 from J, leaving 14 bases between them. Germline values: CDR1 MNHNS, CDR2 SASEGT. DNA of the CDR3: TGTGCCAGCAGGGAGGGAGCGACCTACACCGGGGAGCTGTTTTTT. Its protein product is CASREGATYTGELFF.

This clonotype was counted ten times or more. The V and J genes are TRBV28 and TRBJ1-1; no reliable D call. Germline lookup yields CDR1 MDHEN and CDR2 SYDVKM. Trimming left V 3 bases short and J 3 bases short, with 8 bases between. The CDR3 totals 13 residues. The CDR3 is CASSLPGYTEAFF. The CDR3 region has the DNA TGTGCCAGCAGTTTGCCCGGGTACACTGAAGCTTTCTTT.

In this sample, this clonotype turned up many times. This rearrangement joins TRBV20-1 to TRBJ2-3; TRBD2 is a possible D gene (7 bases). Looked up from germline, CDR1 is DFQATT and CDR2 is SNEGSKA (reference sequence). Trimming shortened V by 0 bases and J by 4 bases, and 11 bases separated the two germline ends. The length of the CDR3 is 14 residues. The chain's CDR3 is CSARDGGAADTQYF. As DNA, the CDR3 is TGCAGTGCTAGAGATGGGGGGGCAGCAGATACGCAGTATTTT.

This clonotype was detected only a few times. The chain links TRBV25-1 to TRBJ2-5; the D gene is possibly TRBD2 (7 bases). The CDR3 has 15 amino acids. Germline values: CDR1 MGHDK, CDR2 SYGVNS. V lost 4 bases, J lost 8 bases, and 20 bases lay in between. CDR3 bases: TGTGCCAGCAGTGTTGGGGGGCGGGGGCCTCGTACCCAGTACTTC. Protein: CASSVGGRGPRTQYF.

Regarding this clonotype: Since a much larger clone is just one base distant, this may be a read error. The V call is TRBV6-2 or TRBV6-3, the J call TRBJ2-7; D perhaps matches TRBD2 (5 bases). V was trimmed by 6 bases and J by 1 base, leaving 13 bases between them. The CDR3 contains 14 residues. CDR1 and CDR2 (germline): MNHEY, SVGEGT. This CDR3 reads CASRTGMASYEQYF. CDR3 DNA sequence: TGTGCCAGCAGGACCGGGATGGCTTCCTACGAGCAGTACTTC.

The genes are TRBV6-1 and TRBJ1-5; no definite D call. Germline V gives CDR1 MNHNS, CDR2 SASEGT. The CDR3 runs 12 residues. Trimming removed 6 bases at V and 6 bases at J, with 9 bases between. CDR3 in DNA: TGTGCCAGCAGAGGTGGGGTTCAGCCCCAGCATTTT. This translates into CASRGGVQPQHF.

This clonotype was recorded many times. V and J are TRBV12-3 or TRBV12-4 and TRBJ2-4; D possibly corresponds to TRBD1 (5 bases). V lost 3 bases, J lost 0 bases, and 9 bases lay in between. The CDR3 spans 15 residues. The DNA for the CDR3 is TGTGCCAGCAGTTTTGACAGCCTAGCCAAAAACATTCAGTACTTC. Protein product: CASSFDSLAKNIQYF.

In this sample, this clonotype turned up many times. The chain combines TRBV2 with TRBJ1-1; no clear D gene. CDR3 length: 13 residues. V was trimmed by 4 bases and J by 0 bases, leaving 6 bases between them. Per the germline V gene, CDR1 is SNHLY and CDR2 is FYNNEI. CDR3: CASSGRVNTEAFF. The CDR3 region has the DNA TGTGCCAGCAGTGGGCGAGTGAACACTGAAGCTTTCTTT. The variable domain in full, completed from reference TRBV2 and TRBJ1-1, reads EPEVTQTPSHQVTQMGQEVILRCVPISNHLYFYWYRQILGQKVEFLVSFYNNEISEKSEIFDDQFSVERPDGSNFTLKIRSTKLEDSAMYFCASSGRVNTEAFFGQGTRLTVV.

The chain links TRBV4-1 to TRBJ2-5; possibly TRBD2 for D (5 bases). This CDR3 region has 14 residues. Germline V lookup: CDR1 MGHRA, CDR2 YSYEKL. Trimming left V 2 bases short and J 3 bases short, with 10 bases between. The CDR3 DNA follows: TGCGCCAGCAGCCAAACTAGAATCGAAGAGACCCAGTACTTC. Protein product: CASSQTRIEETQYF.

In its sample, this clonotype was seen many times. The rearrangement links TRBV12-3 or TRBV12-4 to TRBJ1-1; TRBD1 is a possible D gene (5 bases). V was trimmed by 3 bases and J by 4 bases, leaving 9 bases between them. This CDR3 is built from 13 residues. The CDR3, as DNA: TGTGCCAGCAGTTTGAGGCAGGGCACTGAAGCTTTCTTT. Protein sequence: CASSLRQGTEAFF.

This clonotype was detected ten times or more. This chain connects TRBV20-1 to TRBJ2-3; 8 nucleotides align to TRBD1. Trimming at V came to 3 bases and at J to 3 bases, leaving 5 bases not matched to a gene. The germline V gene has CDR1 DFQATT and CDR2 SNEGSKA (reference sequence). This CDR3 is 14 amino acids long. The CDR3 sequence is CSARRTGLTDTQYF. For the CDR3, the DNA is TGCAGTGCTAGGCGGACAGGGCTAACAGATACGCAGTATTTT.